This T cell receptor (beta chain) derives from a study of beta chain features in type 1 diabetes. Overall study context: On cell yields, gender and age, patients and healthy donors were similar. Study-level points and caveats: TCRB repertoires of naive, central memory and Treg cells appeared more similar among patients than among healthy donors. A moderate, significant TCRB CDR3 shortening appeared in type 1 diabetes across four CD4+ subsets.

In regard to this clone: Its specificity is unknown.

The whole isolated RNA underwent reverse transcription, so sequencing captured expressed TCRB transcripts. About 3.7 million reads, on average, came from each naive, central memory and regulatory T cell sample. Profiling relied on immunoSEQ multiplex PCR, and the TCRdb table lists in-frame clones only, not all of them. This table holds 620,000 or so clones, around a sixth found once. Trimming took 4 bases from V and 6 from J, leaving 20 bases between them. CDR1 and CDR2 (germline): SGHNT, YYREEE (reference sequence). This CDR3 contains 17 residues. The genes are TRBV5-4 and TRBJ1-6, with D uncertain. This clonotype was sampled from a man between 18 and 29 years old in good health. The sequencing sample was made of naive CD4+ T cells from blood. CDR3: CASSPQPVGFLNSPLHF. The CDR3 DNA is TGTGCCAGCAGCCCCCAACCGGTGGGGTTCCTTAATTCACCCCTCCACTTT.